One and the same sample provided the 7 T cell receptor beta chains below, sequenced in a study of blood T cell repertoires in COVID-19 (dated by TCRdb to the early 2020s). Libraries were constructed by the immunoSEQ multiplex PCR assay. TCRdb provides this immuneACCESS table in a form limited to in-frame rearrangements. Some clones are lacking; in checked studies, under half of them reflect an unresolved V gene, and why the rest are absent is not known. The sample table shows some 210,000 clones, and approximately 80% are seen once. The ten largest clones add up to around 20% of the sample. Sequenced input: peripheral blood. Receptors originate from a human donor in a cohort sampled during active COVID-19.

The chain is built from TRBV27 and TRBJ1-2; TRBD1 is a possible D gene (5 bases). The CDR3 has 13 residues. The germline V gene has CDR1 MNHEY and CDR2 SMNVEV (reference sequence). V lost 4 bases and J 4 bases, leaving 10 bases between the germline ends. The CDR3 spells CASSWERGYGYTF. DNA for the CDR3: TGTGCCAGCAGTTGGGAAAGGGGCTATGGCTACACCTTC.

The chain combines TRBV28 with TRBJ1-1; TRBD1 is a possible D gene (6 bases). V was cut by 4 bases and J by 2 bases, with 17 bases left in between. This CDR3 is built from 16 residues. The germline V gene encodes CDR1 MDHEN and CDR2 SYDVKM. CDR3 amino acids: CASSSHTPDSNTEAFF. In DNA, the CDR3 is TGTGCCAGCAGTTCACACACCCCGGACAGTAACACTGAAGCTTTCTTT.

This chain joins TRBV12-3 or TRBV12-4 and TRBJ1-4; D unresolved. Trimming took 4 bases from V and 2 from J, leaving 5 bases between them. The CDR3 has 13 residues. CDR3 residues: CASSSSTNEKLFF. In nucleotides, the CDR3 is TGTGCCAGCAGTTCTTCCACTAATGAAAAACTGTTTTTT.

This clone has just one count. This chain links TRBV18 with TRBJ1-5; D unclear. The V gene's germline CDR1 is KGHSH and CDR2 LQKENI. The germline V and J ends were trimmed by 0 bases and 9 bases, with 15 bases remaining between them. The CDR3 extends over 15 amino acids. This CDR3 reads CASSPPPGQSGPQHF. DNA for the CDR3: TGTGCCAGCTCACCACCCCCCGGGCAAAGCGGGCCCCAGCATTTT.

V gene TRBV15 combines with J gene TRBJ2-5, with D unresolved. Germline lookup yields CDR1 LNHNV and CDR2 YYDKDF (reference sequence). The CDR3 consists of 16 residues. Deletions cut 1 base from V and 7 bases from J, with 19 bases between. CDR3 DNA sequence: TGTGCCACCAGCAGAGTGGTAATCGGTCAGTGGGCGACCCAGTACTTC. Protein: CATSRVVIGQWATQYF.

The gene calls are TRBV18 and TRBJ1-2; the D is unclear. Trimming pared 3 bases from V and 8 bases from J, leaving 22 bases between. CDR1 is KGHSH and CDR2 is LQKENI in the germline V gene. This CDR3 contains 16 residues. CDR3 sequence reads: CASSPDGLIIVRGYTF. The CDR3 nucleotides are TGTGCCAGCTCACCGGACGGACTGATAATTGTGAGGGGCTACACCTTC.

The CDR3, as DNA: TGTGCCAGCAGTGAAAGTAGGGGTATTGAGACCCAGTACTTC. It is translated as CASSESRGIETQYF. The chain has TRBV2 and TRBJ2-5, with a weak D call TRBD1 (5 bases). Looked up from germline, CDR1 is SNHLY and CDR2 is FYNNEI. Trimming removed 2 bases at V and 5 bases at J, with 12 bases between. This CDR3 comprises 14 residues.